These T cell receptor beta chains were read from a single sample in a study of shared clonotypes between healthy human individuals. The protocol was immunoSEQ multiplex PCR, while the TCRdb copy is restricted to in-frame clones and leaves out a portion. This table holds 2 million to 2.5 million clones, approximately 95% found once. Sequencing used naive CD4+ T cells sorted from blood. Every receptor here comes from a man younger than 30 in good health. CDR3s include the opening cysteine and the closing phenylalanine or tryptophan. Each record gives: J gene, clone size, V gene, CDR3 length, D gene, CDR3 protein, CDR3 DNA. The D gene is left open where the match is weak. Clone size is shown for a subset of rows, as once, few, many or a class of expanded clone.

TRBJ2-3	.	TRBV29-1	15	TRBD1	CSVEDRGVPTDTQYF	TGCAGCGTTGAGGACAGGGGAGTTCCAACAGATACGCAGTATTTT
TRBJ2-7	once	TRBV11-2	15	TRBD1	CASSSGGQGDHEQYF	TGTGCCAGCAGCTCGGGGGGACAGGGAGACCACGAGCAGTACTTC
TRBJ2-7	.	TRBV6-6	14	TRBD2	CASRWTSGTYEQYF	TGTGCCAGCAGGTGGACTAGCGGAACCTACGAGCAGTACTTC
TRBJ2-7	.	TRBV5-4	15	.	CASSLQGVLVYEQYF	TGTGCCAGCAGCTTGCAGGGAGTTCTCGTCTACGAGCAGTACTTC
TRBJ2-7	.	TRBV28	13	.	CASSFGGSNEQYF	TGTGCCAGCAGTTTTGGGGGTAGCAACGAGCAGTACTTC
TRBJ1-1	.	TRBV4-1	15	.	CASSPRVLMNTEAFF	TGCGCCAGCAGCCCCAGGGTTCTTATGAACACTGAAGCTTTCTTT
TRBJ1-1	.	TRBV25-1	16	TRBD1	CASSEEGTGAYTEAFF	TGTGCCAGCAGTGAAGAAGGGACAGGGGCCTACACTGAAGCTTTCTTT
TRBJ1-6	.	TRBV10-3	14	.	CAISPTGPNSPLHF	TGTGCCATCAGCCCTACAGGGCCCAATTCACCCCTCCACTTT
TRBJ1-6	.	TRBV6-5	13	.	CASRSDGNSPLHF	TGTGCCAGCAGGTCCGACGGGAATTCACCCCTCCACTTT
TRBJ2-1	.	TRBV20-1	10	.	CSARVNEQFF	TGCAGTGCTAGGGTCAATGAGCAGTTCTTC
TRBJ1-4	.	TRBV7-2	16	.	CASSPGRLGTNEKLFF	TGTGCCAGCAGCCCGGGACGGCTTGGGACTAATGAAAAACTGTTTTTT
TRBJ1-2	.	TRBV5-4	17	TRBD1	CASSSGRTGGFLGGYTF	TGTGCCAGCAGCTCTGGTCGGACAGGGGGATTTTTAGGTGGCTACACCTTC
TRBJ2-5	.	TRBV11-2	14	TRBD2	CASSWTSGKETQYF	TGTGCCAGCAGTTGGACTAGCGGGAAAGAGACCCAGTACTTC
TRBJ1-1	.	TRBV5-1	14	.	CASSLSGRNTEAFF	TGCGCCAGCAGCTTGTCGGGAAGGAACACTGAAGCTTTCTTT
TRBJ2-3	.	TRBV18	15	.	CASSPRGGSSDTQYF	TGTGCCAGCTCACCAAGAGGTGGGAGTTCCGATACGCAGTATTTT
TRBJ2-1	.	TRBV6-6	15	TRBD2	CASNPSGRADNEQFF	TGTGCCAGCAACCCTAGCGGGAGGGCCGACAATGAGCAGTTCTTC
TRBJ1-1	.	TRBV28	16	.	CASSLVGIGGDTEAFF	TGTGCCAGCAGTTTAGTTGGGATCGGGGGGGACACTGAAGCTTTCTTT
TRBJ1-4	.	TRBV7-9	16	TRBD1	CASSTQSGGIDEKLFF	TGTGCCAGCAGCACTCAATCAGGGGGGATCGATGAAAAACTGTTTTTT
TRBJ2-7	.	TRBV5-4	16	.	CASSFDSTGVSYEQYF	TGTGCCAGCAGCTTCGATTCGACAGGTGTCTCCTACGAGCAGTACTTC
TRBJ2-7	.	TRBV28	14	.	CASSFPGREYEQYF	TGTGCCAGCAGTTTTCCCGGGCGCGAGTACGAGCAGTACTTC
TRBJ1-5	.	TRBV30	17	TRBD1	CAWSGHRQGLGNQPQHF	TGTGCCTGGAGTGGGCACCGACAGGGGCTTGGCAATCAGCCCCAGCATTTT
TRBJ2-5	.	TRBV7-8	17	.	CASSLEFLTPYQETQYF	TGTGCCAGCAGCTTAGAATTCTTGACACCCTACCAAGAGACCCAGTACTTC
TRBJ2-2	.	TRBV15	14	.	CATSRGRGPGELFF	TGTGCCACCAGCAGAGGTAGAGGGCCCGGGGAGCTGTTTTTT
TRBJ2-7	.	TRBV7-9	17	.	CASSLGYERRHQYEQYF	TGTGCCAGCAGCTTAGGCTACGAACGGCGGCATCAATACGAGCAGTACTTC
TRBJ2-3	.	TRBV18	12	.	CASSIDVGTQYF	TGTGCCAGCTCCATAGATGTGGGCACGCAGTATTTT
TRBJ1-1	once	TRBV18	15	TRBD1	CASSPLGQGNTEAFF	TGTGCCAGCTCGCCACTAGGACAGGGAAACACTGAAGCTTTCTTT
TRBJ2-4	.	TRBV6-5	15	TRBD2	CASRLAGGAKNIQYF	TGTGCCAGCAGACTAGCGGGGGGTGCCAAAAACATTCAGTACTTC
TRBJ1-5	few	TRBV28	14	TRBD1	CASSLGQGGQPQHF	TGTGCCAGCAGTCTGGGACAGGGAGGACAGCCCCAGCATTTT
TRBJ1-1	.	TRBV28	12	.	CASTGGGTEAFF	TGTGCCAGTACCGGCGGGGGCACTGAAGCTTTCTTT
TRBJ2-7	.	TRBV6-1	14	TRBD2	CASSRLAGDYEQYF	TGTGCCAGCAGCCGACTAGCGGGAGATTACGAGCAGTACTTC
TRBJ1-3	.	TRBV15	15	TRBD1	CATSPDRGPRGTIYF	TGTGCCACCAGCCCCGACAGGGGACCCCGGGGCACCATATATTTT
TRBJ1-2	.	TRBV6-5	15	TRBD1	CASIPGQGATGGYTF	TGTGCCAGCATCCCAGGACAGGGGGCAACGGGTGGCTACACCTTC
TRBJ2-2	.	TRBV6-5	16	TRBD2	CASSSTSGTNTGELFF	TGTGCCAGCAGTTCGACTAGCGGGACGAACACCGGGGAGCTGTTTTTT
TRBJ2-2	.	TRBV5-6	15	.	CASSLLTANTGELFF	TGTGCCAGCAGCTTGCTCACAGCGAACACCGGGGAGCTGTTTTTT
TRBJ2-7	.	TRBV7-2	14	.	CASSLALRVGEQYF	TGTGCCAGCAGCTTAGCGCTGAGGGTCGGCGAGCAGTACTTC
TRBJ2-2	.	TRBV5-4	16	.	CASSPFGGQNTGELFF	TGTGCCAGCAGCCCTTTTGGGGGACAAAACACCGGGGAGCTGTTTTTT
TRBJ2-3	.	TRBV7-2	15	.	CASSLDGGSTDTQYF	TGTGCCAGCAGCTTAGACGGGGGCAGCACAGATACGCAGTATTTT
TRBJ1-1	few	TRBV19	15	.	CASSIGHTRGTEAFF	TGTGCCAGTAGTATAGGTCACACCCGAGGGACTGAAGCTTTCTTT
TRBJ2-7	once	TRBV18	15	TRBD2	CASSPGGGSSYEQYF	TGTGCCAGCTCACCTGGGGGGGGAAGCTCCTACGAGCAGTACTTC